This T cell receptor beta chain was identified during a study of T cells after posttransplantation cyclophosphamide. Study conclusions and caveats: Skin or GI-infiltrating T cells shared few TRB sequences with blood.

The J segment lost 3 bases and the V segment lost 5 bases, leaving 6 bases of the junction unmatched. From germline, CDR1 is MNHEY and CDR2 SMNVEV (reference sequence). This CDR3 spans 14 amino acids. At least ten counts were recorded for this clone. The antigen is unknown. Using immunoSEQ multiplex PCR, the repertoire was profiled, and TCRdb retains in-frame clones only, with some absent. Observed in the sample are about 40,000 clones, none of them singletons. Input material: PBMCs. This sequence originates from a woman between 50 and 59 years old in good health and a related stem cell transplant donor. This chain connects TRBV27 to TRBJ2-7; 8 bases are a match to TRBD2. The CDR3 bases are TGTGCCAGCAGTCCCCGGGAGGGGGGCTACGAGCAGTACTTC. The encoded protein is CASSPREGGYEQYF.